The 24 T cell receptor beta chains below come from one sample, sequenced in a study of T-cell reconstitution after alpha-beta-depleted transplantation in children. As it was prepared, the TCRbeta library received unique molecular identifiers. A single record per CDR3 protein comes from TCRdb applying MiXCR to the PCR reads. Altogether around 78,000 distinct CDR3 sequences are present, over 12% being singletons, with the ten largest covering roughly 30%. The sample was PBMCs, mostly from graft donor cells, taken 180 days after TCRalphabeta/CD19-depleted stem cell transplant. These receptors were taken from a male patient aged 2-9 years who had a stem cell transplant for acute lymphoblastic leukemia, so the T cells may come from the graft donor.

Only a few counts were recorded for this clonotype. V and J are TRBV7-2 and TRBJ2-6; D possibly uses TRBD1 or TRBD2 (5 bases each). Trimming took 3 bases from V and 4 from J, leaving 16 bases between them. Per the germline V gene, CDR1 is SGHTA and CDR2 is FQGNSA. The CDR3 loop spans 17 amino acids. DNA of the CDR3: TGTGCCAGCAGCTTGAGGGGCAGGCTAGGAGGGGCCAACGTCCTGACTTTC. Protein product: CASSLRGRLGGANVLTF.

The chain joins TRBV29-1 to TRBJ1-6, with a possible D match to TRBD1 (5 bases). This CDR3 has 13 amino acids. Trimming removed 6 bases from V and 8 bases from J, with 14 bases in between. In germline, CDR1 is SQVTM, CDR2 ANQGSEA. Here the CDR3 DNA reads TGCAGCGTCCGAAAGGACATGGATTCACCCCTCCACTTT. Protein: CSVRKDMDSPLHF.

This clonotype was seen a few times. The chain has TRBV10-3 and TRBJ1-1; D ambiguous. The ends were cut back, 3 bases at V and 3 bases at J, with 8 bases in the middle. Per germline, CDR1 ENHRY and CDR2 SYGVKD. The CDR3 covers 13 residues. In DNA form, the CDR3 reads TGTGCCATCAGTGAACAGCCCTACACTGAAGCTTTCTTT. Amino acids: CAISEQPYTEAFF.

This clonotype occurred a few times. V usage is TRBV5-1 and J usage is TRBJ2-1; 10 bases align to TRBD1. Germline assignment: CDR1 SGHRS and CDR2 YFSETQ. V shed 3 bases and J 6 bases; nucleotides not matched to a gene: 6. This CDR3 spans 15 amino acids. As DNA, the CDR3 is TGCGCCAGCAGCTACCCGGGACAGGGGACCAATGAGCAGTTCTTC. It translates to CASSYPGQGTNEQFF.

This clonotype has more than one count but fewer than ten. Here the CDR3 reads CASSPTSSTLQSGTQYF. In DNA, the CDR3 is TGTGCCAGCAGCCCCACTAGCTCAACTCTCCAATCGGGTACGCAGTATTTT. The chain is built from TRBV7-2 and TRBJ2-3; D may be TRBD2 (6 bases). The germline CDR1 and CDR2 sequences are SGHTA and FQGNSA. Trimming took off 5 bases at V and 8 bases at J, with 26 bases between the two ends. The length of the CDR3 is 17 residues.

There are a few counts of this clonotype. The V and J genes are TRBV20-1 and TRBJ2-2; 11 nucleotides line up with TRBD2. The germline V gene encodes CDR1 DFQATT and CDR2 SNEGSKA (reference sequence). The CDR3 runs 16 residues. Trimming removed 5 bases from V and 7 bases from J; junction bases left unmatched: 12. CDR3 residues: CSAPRVAGGPGGELFF. The CDR3 DNA reads as TGCAGTGCTCCCCGGGTAGCGGGGGGGCCGGGCGGGGAGCTGTTTTTT.

This clonotype occurred a few times. The chain joins TRBV27 to TRBJ2-7; the D is unclear. V lost 5 bases to trimming and J lost 3 bases, with 17 bases between them. The CDR3 is 15 amino acids. Germline V gives CDR1 MNHEY, CDR2 SMNVEV (reference sequence). The CDR3 DNA sequence: TGTGCCAGCAGTCCTGGGTTAATCCTATTCTACGAGCAGTACTTC. Protein sequence: CASSPGLILFYEQYF.

This clonotype was seen at least ten times. The J gene is TRBJ2-1, the V gene TRBV5-5; D gene uncertain. The V end lost 2 bases, the J end lost 8 bases, and 5 bases lay between the germline ends. Germline lookup yields CDR1 SGHKS and CDR2 YYEKEE (reference sequence). This CDR3 region has 11 residues. CDR3: CASSLMYEQFF. The CDR3 DNA is TGTGCCAGCAGCTTAATGTATGAGCAGTTCTTC.

This clonotype occurred many times. The chain recombines TRBV28 with TRBJ1-2; a weak D match, TRBD1 (6 bases). Germline V CDR1 and CDR2: MDHEN, SYDVKM. The CDR3 extends over 15 amino acids. V lost 3 bases and J 2 bases, leaving 13 bases between the germline ends. Here the CDR3 reads CASSLARGRNYGYTF. In DNA form, the CDR3 reads TGTGCCAGCAGTTTGGCCCGGGGGCGCAACTATGGCTACACCTTC.

This clonotype was detected only a few times. V gene TRBV5-1 combines with J gene TRBJ2-5, with 12 bases aligning to TRBD2. CDR3 size: 16 residues. J gave up 1 base and V 4 bases, and 5 bases lay outside the gene matches. Germline V gene data show CDR1 as SGHRS and CDR2 as YFSETQ. The CDR3 region has the DNA TGCGCCAGCAGCCAAGGACTAGCGGGGACCCAAGAGACCCAGTACTTC. Translation: CASSQGLAGTQETQYF.

V usage is TRBV28 and J usage is TRBJ1-2; 7 bases agree with TRBD1. Unmatched junction bases numbered 6, after V lost 5 bases and J lost 0 bases. The CDR3 has 15 residues. Germline lookup yields CDR1 MDHEN and CDR2 SYDVKM. The CDR3 loop reads CASSRQGRTNYGYTF. DNA of the CDR3: TGTGCCAGCAGTCGACAGGGACGGACTAACTATGGCTACACCTTC.

This clonotype was seen a few times. The V and J genes are TRBV20-1 and TRBJ1-2; D not certain. Germline V lookup: CDR1 DFQATT, CDR2 SNEGSKA (reference sequence). This CDR3 region has 14 residues. With 6 bases removed from V and 4 bases from J, the gap between germline ends came to 18 bases. For the CDR3, the DNA is TGCAGTGCACCGGTTGTGTCCACCCCCTATGGCTACACCTTC. The encoded protein is CSAPVVSTPYGYTF.

This clonotype was detected a few times. The rearrangement joins TRBV7-9 to TRBJ1-4, with D unclear. The germline CDR1 and CDR2 sequences are SEHNR and FQNEAQ (reference sequence). This CDR3 has 10 residues. Trimming stripped 8 bases from V and 10 bases from J, with 8 bases between. CDR3 coding DNA: TGTGCCAGCGGCAGAGGAAAACTGTTTTTT. Encoded protein: CASGRGKLFF.

This clonotype was detected a few times. The chain employs TRBV15 and TRBJ1-1; D gene uncertain. V was shortened by 1 base and J by 1 base, with 7 bases between the two germline ends. The V gene's germline CDR1 is LNHNV and CDR2 YYDKDF (reference sequence). The CDR3 runs 14 residues. The CDR3 sequence is CATSRVRGNTEAFF. The CDR3 coding sequence is TGTGCCACCAGCAGAGTCCGGGGGAACACTGAAGCTTTCTTT.

This clonotype was seen a handful of times. V gene TRBV5-1 combines with J gene TRBJ2-3; 12 bases match TRBD2. Germline trimming cut 1 base from V and 4 bases from J; bases unmatched to any gene: 4. This CDR3 comprises 16 residues. Germline V lookup: CDR1 SGHRS, CDR2 YFSETQ. CDR3 sequence reads: CASSLTSGGRPDTQYF. CDR3 in DNA: TGCGCCAGCAGCTTGACTAGCGGGGGGCGCCCAGATACGCAGTATTTT.

The chain has TRBV12-3 or TRBV12-4 and TRBJ1-5; D ambiguous. V lost 11 bases to trimming and J lost 5 bases, with 19 bases between them. The CDR3 consists of 14 residues. CDR3 in DNA: TGTGCCCCCCCGTTGAGGGCCGGGGATCAGCCCCAGCATTTT. This translates into CAPPLRAGDQPQHF.

The J gene is TRBJ2-1, the V gene TRBV27; the D gene is possibly TRBD1 (5 bases). CDR3 length: 17 residues. CDR1 MNHEY and CDR2 SMNVEV come from the germline V gene (reference sequence). The V end lost 2 bases, the J end lost 0 bases, and 14 bases lay between the germline ends. CDR3 sequence reads: CASSLVTGYPSYNEQFF. DNA for the CDR3: TGTGCCAGCAGTTTAGTTACAGGCTATCCCTCCTACAATGAGCAGTTCTTC.

This chain joins TRBV27 and TRBJ2-7; D may correspond to TRBD1 or TRBD2 (5 bases each). Per the germline V gene, CDR1 is MNHEY and CDR2 is SMNVEV (reference sequence). The germline V and J ends were trimmed by 4 bases and 2 bases, with 27 bases remaining between them. The CDR3 loop spans 19 amino acids. The CDR3 DNA sequence: TGTGCCAGCAGTTCGGAGGCCGGGACGGAACTTAGGAGGCCCTACGAGCAGTACTTC. It encodes CASSSEAGTELRRPYEQYF.

This clonotype was seen ten or more times. Here the CDR3 DNA reads TGTGCCATCAGTGAGGTGGCAGGCACTCGTGAGACCCAGTACTTC. It translates to CAISEVAGTRETQYF. V is TRBV10-3 and J is TRBJ2-5; no clear D gene. The CDR3 length is 15 residues. V lost 2 bases and J lost 5, with 15 bases in between. Germline V gene lookup returns CDR1 ENHRY and CDR2 SYGVKD.

This clonotype was seen a few times. The chain couples TRBV7-6 to TRBJ2-3; 9 bases map to TRBD2. Germline lookup yields CDR1 SGHVS and CDR2 FNYEAQ. CDR3 length: 18 residues. Losses at the gene ends were 3 bases for V and 0 bases for J; bases not matched to a gene: 10. The CDR3 region has the DNA TGTGCCAGCAGCTTGGCTAGCGGGGACCTCCTTAGCACAGATACGCAGTATTTT. The encoded protein is CASSLASGDLLSTDTQYF.

V usage is TRBV4-3 and J usage is TRBJ2-3; D remains ambiguous. The CDR3 extends over 14 amino acids. Between the trimmed V and J ends, which lost 1 base and 5 bases, there was a span of 10 bases. Looked up from germline, CDR1 is LGHNA and CDR2 is YSLEER. The chain's CDR3 is CASSQVGQVDTQYF. The CDR3 DNA is TGCGCCAGCAGCCAAGTGGGCCAAGTAGATACGCAGTATTTT.

This clonotype was counted ten times or more. This chain connects TRBV9 to TRBJ2-1; D may be TRBD1 (6 bases). The germline V and J ends were trimmed by 4 bases and 3 bases, with 26 bases remaining between them. The germline gives CDR1 SGDLS, CDR2 YYNGEE. This CDR3 is 19 amino acids long. CDR3 sequence (DNA): TGTGCCAGCAGCCCCCACCACAGGGAATTGGGTCCTTACTACAATGAGCAGTTCTTC. Its protein product is CASSPHHRELGPYYNEQFF.

This clonotype occurred many times. The rearrangement uses TRBV20-1 and TRBJ1-3; D not resolved. This CDR3 contains 15 residues. The germline CDR1 and CDR2 sequences are DFQATT and SNEGSKA (reference sequence). Trimming removed 0 bases from V and 4 bases from J, with 13 bases in between. The CDR3 DNA follows: TGCAGTGCTAGAGATGATGCGGACCCGGGAAACACCATATATTTT. Amino acids: CSARDDADPGNTIYF.

This clonotype was seen a handful of times. The chain recombines TRBV3-1 with TRBJ2-3; 8 bases fit TRBD2. From germline, CDR1 is LGHDT and CDR2 YNNKEL (reference sequence). This CDR3 is built from 16 residues. The ends lost 5 bases at V and 5 bases at J; junction bases unmatched: 12. CDR3 nucleotides: TGTGCCAGCAGCACTATCCGGCGGGGGGCCAAAGATACGCAGTATTTT. It encodes CASSTIRRGAKDTQYF.